This entry is about one T cell receptor (beta chain). Its antigen remains unknown. The data stem from a study of shared clonotypes between healthy human individuals. Each subset's genomic DNA was split evenly across several immunoSEQ plates. The data were produced by immunoSEQ multiplex PCR, yet TCRdb's version contains in-frame clones alone and is incomplete. The repertoire includes roughly 1 million clones, about 84% of them detected once, and about 0.52% sits in the top ten. Whole-study results and caveats: Sequencing depth was predicted to influence how clonotypes are shared among donors. Donors were few, which limited the genetic and exposure-history diversity represented. Clonotypes that were shared across a handful of donors made up approximately 5% of naive CD4 clonotypes.

The CDR3 is 16 amino acids. Germline trimming cut 5 bases from V and 6 bases from J; bases unmatched to any gene: 13. The V gene's germline CDR1 is MNHEY and CDR2 SMNVEV (reference sequence). The TCR originated in a man between 18 and 35 years old in good health. Some clones in this sample may be carry-over from other donors' samples. The material sequenced was memory CD4+ T cells from PBMCs. Subset: CD45RA-negative fraction. The chain carries TRBV27 and TRBJ1-5; 7 nucleotides match TRBD1. The CDR3 spells CASSEITQGMRQPQHF. CDR3 in DNA: TGTGCCAGCAGTGAGATTACACAGGGGATGCGTCAGCCCCAGCATTTT.